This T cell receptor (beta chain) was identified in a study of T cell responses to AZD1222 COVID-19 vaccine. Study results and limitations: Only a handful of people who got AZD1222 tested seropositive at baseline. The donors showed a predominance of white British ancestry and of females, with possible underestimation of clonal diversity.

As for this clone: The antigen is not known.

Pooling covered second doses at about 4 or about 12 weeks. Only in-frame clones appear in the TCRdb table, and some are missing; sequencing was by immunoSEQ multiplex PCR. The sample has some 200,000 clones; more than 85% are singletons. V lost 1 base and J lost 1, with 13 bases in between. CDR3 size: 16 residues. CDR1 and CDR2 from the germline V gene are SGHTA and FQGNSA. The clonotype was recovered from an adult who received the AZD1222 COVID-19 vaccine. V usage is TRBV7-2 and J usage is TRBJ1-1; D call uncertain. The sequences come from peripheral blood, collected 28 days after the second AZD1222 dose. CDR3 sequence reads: CASSLVRTLPNTEAFF. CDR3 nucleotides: TGTGCCAGCAGCTTAGTACGTACACTGCCGAACACTGAAGCTTTCTTT.